One sample yielded the 17 T cell receptor beta chains listed below, sequenced in a study of blood T cell repertoires in COVID-19. Generated by immunoSEQ multiplex PCR, the TCRdb table keeps only in-frame clones and is missing some. The table lists approximately 110,000 clones, roughly 87% of them singletons. Specimen: peripheral blood. Receptors were obtained from a middle-aged man with acute or convalescent COVID-19.

The V gene is TRBV12-3 or TRBV12-4, the J gene TRBJ2-7, with TRBD1 as a possible D gene (6 bases). The V end lost 7 bases, the J end lost 2 bases, and 12 bases lay between the germline ends. The length of the CDR3 is 13 residues. The CDR3 sequence is CASKQGHPYEQYF. For the CDR3, the DNA is TGTGCCAGCAAACAGGGCCATCCCTACGAGCAGTACTTC.

The chain uses TRBV5-1 and TRBJ2-3; a possible D gene is TRBD1 (6 bases). The CDR3 loop spans 15 amino acids. Trimming shortened V by 3 bases and J by 6 bases, and 17 bases separated the two germline ends. CDR1 and CDR2 from the germline V gene are SGHRS and YFSETQ. Written as DNA, the CDR3 is TGCGCCAGCAGCTCGGGGAAGGGGGTGGTGGATACGCAGTATTTT. Residues: CASSSGKGVVDTQYF. The full variable domain, with the rest looked up from reference TRBV5-1 and TRBJ2-3, is KAGVTQTPRYLIKTRGQQVTLSCSPISGHRSVSWYQQTPGQGLQFLFEYFSETQRNKGNFPGRFSGRQFSNSRSEMNVSTLELGDSALYLCASSSGKGVVDTQYFGPGTRLTVL.

The gene calls are TRBV29-1 and TRBJ2-7, with 16 bases identical to TRBD2. CDR1 is SQVTM, CDR2 ANQGSEA, per germline. After removal of 7 bases from V and 6 bases from J, the junction contained 9 bases not matched to a gene. The CDR3 loop spans 15 amino acids. This chain's CDR3 is CSATGTSGRAVEQYF. The CDR3 region has the DNA TGCAGCGCAACCGGGACTAGCGGGAGGGCCGTCGAGCAGTACTTC.

This chain connects TRBV18 to TRBJ1-2, with a possible D match to TRBD1 (5 bases). The length of the CDR3 is 16 residues. Germline V CDR1 and CDR2: KGHSH, LQKENI. V was pared by 2 bases and J by 6 bases, with 19 bases between. The CDR3, as DNA: TGTGCCAGCTCACCAAGGGGAGGCTCCACGGAAAATGGCTACACCTTC. Amino acid sequence: CASSPRGGSTENGYTF.

This clone has only one observation. This chain's CDR3 is CASSMQIQQNSGNTIYF. Written as DNA, the CDR3 is TGCGCCAGCAGCATGCAAATACAGCAGAACTCTGGAAACACCATATATTTT. This sequence joins TRBV5-1 and TRBJ1-3; unclear D gene. In germline, CDR1 is SGHRS, CDR2 YFSETQ. Trimming left V 4 bases short and J 0 bases short, with 17 bases between. CDR3 length: 17 residues.

The chain joins TRBV5-8 to TRBJ1-1; D might be TRBD1 (5 bases). The germline V gene encodes CDR1 SGHTS and CDR2 YDEGEE. The CDR3 loop spans 14 amino acids. The V end was cut by 6 bases, the J end by 8 bases, with 20 bases between. This CDR3 is CASTSGRFFAEAFF. DNA of the CDR3: TGTGCCAGCACCTCAGGGCGTTTTTTTGCCGAAGCTTTCTTT.

The rearrangement links TRBV2 to TRBJ1-5; D is unclear. V lost 3 bases and J 1 base, leaving 7 bases between the germline ends. The CDR3 is 14 residues long. Germline CDR1 and CDR2: SNHLY and FYNNEI. The CDR3 region has the DNA TGTGCCAGCAGTGATATGAGGAGCAATCAGCCCCAGCATTTT. Translated: CASSDMRSNQPQHF.

The chain links TRBV14 to TRBJ1-6; the D is unclear. Deletions cut 4 bases from V and 10 bases from J, with 14 bases between. Per the germline V gene, CDR1 is SGHDN and CDR2 is FVKESK. The length of the CDR3 is 14 residues. The CDR3 sequence is CASSLSSRESPLHF. Written as DNA, the CDR3 is TGTGCCAGCAGCCTCTCCTCGAGGGAATCACCCCTCCACTTT.

The chain couples TRBV18 to TRBJ1-2; 11 nucleotides agree with TRBD1. Per the germline V gene, CDR1 is KGHSH and CDR2 is LQKENI. With 3 bases clipped from V and 2 bases from J, the junction kept 5 bases outside the gene matches. This CDR3 has 16 amino acids. The CDR3 DNA follows: TGTGCCAGCTCACCCCGGACAGGGGGCGCCAACTATGGCTACACCTTC. It yields the protein CASSPRTGGANYGYTF.

The gene calls are TRBV11-2 and TRBJ1-2; 9 bases map to TRBD1. This CDR3 has 15 amino acids. The V and J ends lost 4 bases and 8 bases, in that order; junction bases with no gene match: 11. CDR1 and CDR2 (germline): SGHAT, FQNNGV. This CDR3 is CASSSTNRDREGYTF. The CDR3 nucleotides are TGTGCCAGCAGCTCAACTAACCGGGACAGGGAAGGCTACACCTTC.

The chain has TRBV15 and TRBJ1-1; D perhaps matches TRBD1 (5 bases). The CDR3 extends over 14 amino acids. V lost 1 base to trimming and J lost 3 bases, with 9 bases between them. Germline lookup yields CDR1 LNHNV and CDR2 YYDKDF (reference sequence). The CDR3 nucleotides are TGTGCCACCAGCAGAGGCAGGGTTTACACTGAAGCTTTCTTT. It codes for CATSRGRVYTEAFF.

This clone is a singleton in its sample. V usage is TRBV28 and J usage is TRBJ2-1; D is uncertain. The CDR3 loop spans 11 amino acids. Germline CDR1 is MDHEN and CDR2 is SYDVKM. The CDR3 nucleotides read TGTTCTACGAGCTCCTACAATGAGCAGTTCTTC. As protein: CSTSSYNEQFF. Looking up the rest from reference TRBV28 and TRBJ2-1 gives the full variable domain: DVKVTQSSRYLVKRTGEKVFLECVQDMDHENMFWYRQDPGLGLRLIYFSYDVKMKEKGDIPEGYSVSREKKERFSLILESASTNQTSMYLCSTSSYNEQFFGPGTRLTVL.

This chain joins TRBV6-2 or TRBV6-3 and TRBJ1-4, with D tentatively TRBD1 (5 bases). The CDR3 extends over 14 amino acids. Trimming left V 4 bases short and J 7 bases short, with 13 bases between. Germline assignment: CDR1 MNHEY and CDR2 SVGEGT. The CDR3 is CASSSWDLAEKLFF. The CDR3 DNA reads as TGTGCCAGCAGTTCGTGGGACTTGGCTGAAAAACTGTTTTTT.

J is TRBJ1-4 and V is TRBV28, with 11 bases matching TRBD1. Germline CDR1 MDHEN, CDR2 SYDVKM. J gave up 7 bases and V 2 bases, and 12 bases lay outside the gene matches. CDR3 size: 18 residues. Here the CDR3 DNA reads TGTGCCAGCAGTTTAATTGGGACAGGGGGATATAGGAGTGAAAAACTGTTTTTT. This sequence encodes CASSLIGTGGYRSEKLFF.

This clone has a single count. The CDR3 spells CASSQFQGPNYGYTF. The CDR3 region has the DNA TGCGCCAGCAGCCAGTTCCAGGGCCCTAACTATGGCTACACCTTC. The J gene is TRBJ1-2, the V gene TRBV4-1; TRBD1 is a possible D gene (5 bases). The CDR3 totals 15 residues. CDR1 and CDR2 from the germline V gene are MGHRA and YSYEKL. Trimming stripped 3 bases from V and 0 bases from J, with 11 bases between.

This clone was seen once. The J gene is TRBJ1-1, the V gene TRBV19; TRBD1 might be the D (6 bases). This CDR3 is 15 amino acids long. The germline V and J ends were trimmed by 9 bases and 2 bases, with 19 bases remaining between them. The germline gives CDR1 LNHDA, CDR2 SQIVND (reference sequence). The CDR3 sequence: CASQGRTAGNTEAFF. CDR3 sequence (DNA): TGTGCCAGCCAGGGGAGGACAGCGGGAAACACTGAAGCTTTCTTT.

CDR3 coding DNA: TGTGCCACCAGTGATTTCCGGGGTAGGGAGAATTCACCCCTCCACTTT. It is translated as CATSDFRGRENSPLHF. The chain uses TRBV24-1 and TRBJ1-6, with D uncertain. Germline assignment: CDR1 KGHDR and CDR2 SFDVKD. V shed 1 base and J shed 7 bases, with 13 bases lying between them. This CDR3 region has 16 residues.